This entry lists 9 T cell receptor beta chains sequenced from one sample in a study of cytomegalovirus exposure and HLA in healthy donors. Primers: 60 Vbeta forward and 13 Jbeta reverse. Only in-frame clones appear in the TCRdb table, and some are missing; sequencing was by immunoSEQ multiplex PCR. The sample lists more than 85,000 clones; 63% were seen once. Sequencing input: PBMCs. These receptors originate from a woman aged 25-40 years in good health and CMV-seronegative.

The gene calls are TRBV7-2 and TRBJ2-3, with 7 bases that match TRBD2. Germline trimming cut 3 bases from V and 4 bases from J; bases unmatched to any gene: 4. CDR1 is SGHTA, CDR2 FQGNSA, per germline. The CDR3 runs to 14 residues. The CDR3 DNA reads TGTGCCAGCAGCTTTGCGGGAGCCGCAGATACGCAGTATTTT. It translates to CASSFAGAADTQYF.

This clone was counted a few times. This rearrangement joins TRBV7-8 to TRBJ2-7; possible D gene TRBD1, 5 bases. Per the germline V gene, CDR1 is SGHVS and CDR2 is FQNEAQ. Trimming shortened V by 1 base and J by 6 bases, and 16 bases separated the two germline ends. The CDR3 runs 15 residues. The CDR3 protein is CASSLVSATVSEQYF. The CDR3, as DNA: TGTGCCAGCAGCTTAGTCTCCGCGACAGTCTCCGAGCAGTACTTC.

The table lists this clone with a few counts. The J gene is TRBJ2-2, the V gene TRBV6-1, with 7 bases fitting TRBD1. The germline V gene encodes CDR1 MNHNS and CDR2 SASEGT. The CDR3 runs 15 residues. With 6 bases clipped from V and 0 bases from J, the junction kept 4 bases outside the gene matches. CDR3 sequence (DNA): TGTGCCAGCAGGATCGGGACAGCGAACACCGGGGAGCTGTTTTTT. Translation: CASRIGTANTGELFF.

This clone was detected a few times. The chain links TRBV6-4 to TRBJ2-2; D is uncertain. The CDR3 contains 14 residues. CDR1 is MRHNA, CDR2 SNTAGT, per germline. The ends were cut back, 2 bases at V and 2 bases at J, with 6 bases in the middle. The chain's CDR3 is CASSDTANTGELFF. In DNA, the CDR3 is TGTGCCAGCAGTGACACTGCCAACACCGGGGAGCTGTTTTTT.

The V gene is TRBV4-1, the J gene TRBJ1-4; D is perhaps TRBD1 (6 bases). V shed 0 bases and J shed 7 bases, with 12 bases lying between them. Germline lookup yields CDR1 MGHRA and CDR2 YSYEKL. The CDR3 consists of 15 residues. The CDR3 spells CASSQDPGDGEKLFF. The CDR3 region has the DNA TGCGCCAGCAGCCAAGATCCAGGGGATGGTGAAAAACTGTTTTTT.

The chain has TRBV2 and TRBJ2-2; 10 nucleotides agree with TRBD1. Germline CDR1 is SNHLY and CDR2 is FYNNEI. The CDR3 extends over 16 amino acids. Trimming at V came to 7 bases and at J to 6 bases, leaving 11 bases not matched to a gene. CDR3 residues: CASKNGSGQGSGELFF. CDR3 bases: TGTGCCAGCAAAAATGGCTCGGGACAGGGGTCCGGGGAGCTGTTTTTT.

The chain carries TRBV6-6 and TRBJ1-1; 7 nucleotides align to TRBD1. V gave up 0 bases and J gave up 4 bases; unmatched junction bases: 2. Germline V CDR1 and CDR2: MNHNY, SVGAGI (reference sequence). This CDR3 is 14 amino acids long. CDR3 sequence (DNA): TGTGCCAGCAGTTACTCCAGGGGGTTCACTGAAGCTTTCTTT. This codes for CASSYSRGFTEAFF.

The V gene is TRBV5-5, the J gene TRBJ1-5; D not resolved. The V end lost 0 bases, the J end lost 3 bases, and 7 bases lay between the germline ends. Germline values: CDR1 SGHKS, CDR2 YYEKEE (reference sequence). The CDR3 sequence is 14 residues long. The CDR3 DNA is TGTGCCAGCAGCTTGGACGGACTCAATCAGCCCCAGCATTTT. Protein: CASSLDGLNQPQHF.

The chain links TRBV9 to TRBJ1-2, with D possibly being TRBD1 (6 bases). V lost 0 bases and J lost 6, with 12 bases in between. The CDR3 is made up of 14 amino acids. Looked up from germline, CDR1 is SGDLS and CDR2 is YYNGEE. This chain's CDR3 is CASSVGVRGDGYTF. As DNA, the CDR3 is TGTGCCAGCAGCGTAGGGGTCAGGGGCGATGGCTACACCTTC.